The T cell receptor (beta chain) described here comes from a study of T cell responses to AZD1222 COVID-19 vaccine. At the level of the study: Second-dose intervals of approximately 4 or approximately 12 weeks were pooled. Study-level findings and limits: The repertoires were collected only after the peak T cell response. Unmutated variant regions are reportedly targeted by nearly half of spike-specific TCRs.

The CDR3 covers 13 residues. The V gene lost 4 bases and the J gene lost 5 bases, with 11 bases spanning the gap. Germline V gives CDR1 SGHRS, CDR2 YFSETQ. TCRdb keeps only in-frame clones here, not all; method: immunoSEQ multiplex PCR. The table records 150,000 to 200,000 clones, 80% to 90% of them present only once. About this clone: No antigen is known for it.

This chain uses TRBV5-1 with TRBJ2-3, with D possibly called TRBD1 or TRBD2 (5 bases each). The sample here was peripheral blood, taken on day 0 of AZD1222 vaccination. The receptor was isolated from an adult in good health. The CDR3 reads CASSLGTVDTQYF. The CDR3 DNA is TGCGCCAGCAGCCTCGGGACGGTAGATACGCAGTATTTT. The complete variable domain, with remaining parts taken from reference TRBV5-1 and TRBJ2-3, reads KAGVTQTPRYLIKTRGQQVTLSCSPISGHRSVSWYQQTPGQGLQFLFEYFSETQRNKGNFPGRFSGRQFSNSRSEMNVSTLELGDSALYLCASSLGTVDTQYFGPGTRLTVL.